One T cell receptor (beta chain) is described in this entry. What it binds is unknown. This entry is derived from a study of T cells expressing NK-cell markers. Study-wide background: Obtained from sorted CD3+CD56+NKG2C+, CD3+CD56+NKG2C- and CD3+CD56-NKG2C+ T cells were the TCR beta repertoires. Seven of eight sequenced donors tested HCMV-seropositive; one tested seronegative.

Findings and limits, study-wide: Of the CD8+ T cells in 5 to 7 donors, roughly 1.0-7.5% belonged to dominant NKG2C+ clonotypes. These clonotypes, the leaders elsewhere, also led the CD3+CD56-NKG2C+ fraction in several donors.

CDR3 size: 15 residues. TCRdb processed the 5' RACE reads again and assigns one entry to each CDR3 protein, with no DNA. Seen in this sample are hundreds of thousands of distinct CDR3 sequences; the ten most common clones hold 5.2%. The chain joins TRBV23-1 to TRBJ2-5; TCRdb's D call, TRBD1, is unchecked because there is no DNA. TRBV23-1 is reported as an ORF; its role is uncertain. The sample consisted of blood T cells: a sorted CD56 or NKG2C T cell subset, CD4+ or CD8+ T cells, or bulk PBMC T cells (not recorded which). The source of this sequence is a man aged 18-70 years in good health. The CDR3 protein is CASSLKGQGRETQYF.